Detailed here is one T cell receptor (beta chain). Recent acute infections and vaccinations were absent in the healthy HIV-negative adult donors. Without sorting, samples used about 90 million PBMCs for genomic DNA. This sample is drawn from a study of shared clonotypes between healthy human individuals. The assay was immunoSEQ multiplex PCR, and TCRdb's table has in-frame clones only and misses some. The repertoire has hundreds of thousands of clones, around 80% of them found once; the top ten carry about 12%. This CDR3 region has 16 residues. Germline CDR1 GTSNPN, CDR2 SVGIG (reference sequence). Trimming took off 5 bases at V and 5 bases at J, with 21 bases between the two ends.

This chain connects TRBV30 to TRBJ2-2; D remains unclear. The receptor was derived from a woman aged 40-49 years in good health. Some clones in this sample may be carry-over from other donors' samples. Sequencing used PBMCs. For the CDR3, the DNA is TGTGCCTGGCCCCCTTCCGGCAGCCCTGGGACCGGGGAGCTGTTTTTT. It yields the protein CAWPPSGSPGTGELFF.